This is a list of T cell receptor beta chains from one sample in a study of beta chain features in type 1 diabetes. TCRdb's copy holds only in-frame clones and misses some; the assay was immunoSEQ multiplex PCR. Seen here are under 300,000 clones, 25% to 30% observed once, and the top ten hold around 4%. Specimen: central memory CD4+ T cells from blood. The receptors derive from a man aged 25-45 years in good health. CDR3s include the opening cysteine and the closing phenylalanine or tryptophan. D genes are given only for firm matches. Clone size is stated in some rows and not others, as once, few, many or a class when expanded.

j_call: TRBJ2-6
clone_size: few
v_call: TRBV6-6
d_call: TRBD1
cdr3_aa: CASSEGARGANVLTF
cdr3_nt: TGTGCCAGCAGTGAGGGGGCGCGAGGGGCCAACGTCCTGACTTTC

j_call: TRBJ2-7
clone_size: few
v_call: TRBV7-9
d_call: TRBD1
cdr3_aa: CASSKDRGQYF
cdr3_nt: TGTGCCAGCAGTAAGGACAGGGGGCAGTACTTC

j_call: TRBJ1-5
clone_size: .
v_call: TRBV2
d_call: .
cdr3_aa: CASSEGAKGNQPQHF
cdr3_nt: TGTGCCAGCAGTGAGGGGGCTAAAGGGAATCAGCCCCAGCATTTT

j_call: TRBJ2-5
clone_size: few
v_call: TRBV2
d_call: TRBD1
cdr3_aa: CASKWGQGGETQYF
cdr3_nt: TGTGCCAGCAAGTGGGGACAGGGTGGAGAGACCCAGTACTTC

j_call: TRBJ2-5
clone_size: few
v_call: TRBV30
d_call: TRBD2
cdr3_aa: CAWSFRTSGGYRQETQYF
cdr3_nt: TGTGCCTGGAGTTTTCGGACTAGCGGGGGATATCGCCAAGAGACCCAGTACTTC

j_call: TRBJ2-2
clone_size: few
v_call: TRBV7-2
d_call: TRBD1
cdr3_aa: CAGYRGRTGELFF
cdr3_nt: TGTGCCGGCTACAGGGGGCGGACCGGGGAGCTGTTTTTT

j_call: TRBJ1-1
clone_size: .
v_call: TRBV5-1
d_call: TRBD1
cdr3_aa: CASTAGQGETEAFF
cdr3_nt: TGCGCCAGCACCGCGGGACAGGGAGAAACTGAAGCTTTCTTT

j_call: TRBJ2-7
clone_size: few
v_call: TRBV29-1
d_call: .
cdr3_aa: CSVPGTLDEQYF
cdr3_nt: TGCAGCGTGCCCGGGACACTTGACGAGCAGTACTTC

j_call: TRBJ2-7
clone_size: few
v_call: TRBV6-6
d_call: .
cdr3_aa: CASTPRRDGPEQYF
cdr3_nt: TGTGCCAGCACCCCCAGGCGGGATGGTCCCGAGCAGTACTTC

j_call: TRBJ2-5
clone_size: .
v_call: TRBV29-1
d_call: .
cdr3_aa: CSASQGQETQYF
cdr3_nt: TGCAGCGCCTCACAGGGTCAAGAGACCCAGTACTTC

j_call: TRBJ2-1
clone_size: few
v_call: TRBV20-1
d_call: .
cdr3_aa: CSAQRGEQFF
cdr3_nt: TGCAGTGCCCAAAGGGGGGAGCAGTTCTTC

j_call: TRBJ2-1
clone_size: .
v_call: TRBV7-7
d_call: TRBD2
cdr3_aa: CASSSTSGSSYNEQFF
cdr3_nt: TGTGCCAGCAGCTCGACTAGCGGGAGTTCCTACAATGAGCAGTTCTTC

j_call: TRBJ2-5
clone_size: .
v_call: TRBV6-5
d_call: .
cdr3_aa: CASSYTRETQYF
cdr3_nt: TGTGCCAGCAGTTACACTCGCGAGACCCAGTACTTC

j_call: TRBJ1-1
clone_size: .
v_call: TRBV20-1
d_call: .
cdr3_aa: CSAGPAGAAFF
cdr3_nt: TGCAGTGCTGGGCCCGCAGGGGCAGCTTTCTTT

j_call: TRBJ2-1
clone_size: .
v_call: TRBV9
d_call: TRBD1
cdr3_aa: CASSVNIDRGNEQFF
cdr3_nt: TGTGCCAGCAGCGTAAATATTGACAGGGGCAATGAGCAGTTCTTC

j_call: TRBJ2-7
clone_size: many
v_call: TRBV7-2
d_call: .
cdr3_aa: CASSLGVHEQYF
cdr3_nt: TGTGCCAGCAGCTTAGGAGTCCACGAGCAGTACTTC

j_call: TRBJ2-7
clone_size: once
v_call: TRBV7-7
d_call: TRBD1
cdr3_aa: CASSRGTGSSYEQYF
cdr3_nt: TGTGCCAGCAGCCGAGGGACAGGAAGCTCCTACGAGCAGTACTTC

j_call: TRBJ2-1
clone_size: many
v_call: TRBV29-1
d_call: TRBD1
cdr3_aa: CSVETLATGTGNEQFF
cdr3_nt: TGCAGCGTTGAAACCTTAGCGACAGGGACGGGCAATGAGCAGTTCTTC

j_call: TRBJ1-1
clone_size: few
v_call: TRBV5-6
d_call: .
cdr3_aa: CASSWGNTEAFF
cdr3_nt: TGTGCCAGCAGCTGGGGGAACACTGAAGCTTTCTTT

j_call: TRBJ2-2
clone_size: .
v_call: TRBV6-6
d_call: .
cdr3_aa: CASSPQGRRNTGELFF
cdr3_nt: TGTGCCAGCAGTCCCCAGGGAAGGAGGAACACCGGGGAGCTGTTTTTT

j_call: TRBJ1-1
clone_size: .
v_call: TRBV30
d_call: .
cdr3_aa: CAWRVLSTEAFF
cdr3_nt: TGTGCCTGGAGGGTACTCTCTACTGAAGCTTTCTTT

j_call: TRBJ2-1
clone_size: many
v_call: TRBV9
d_call: TRBD2
cdr3_aa: CASSARTSGVSYNEQFF
cdr3_nt: TGTGCCAGCAGCGCCCGGACTAGCGGGGTCTCCTACAATGAGCAGTTCTTC

j_call: TRBJ1-5
clone_size: few
v_call: TRBV29-1
d_call: TRBD1
cdr3_aa: CSVADRVGQPQHF
cdr3_nt: TGCAGCGTTGCGGACAGGGTGGGGCAGCCCCAGCATTTT

j_call: TRBJ2-7
clone_size: .
v_call: TRBV29-1
d_call: .
cdr3_aa: CSVEERTGTYEQYF
cdr3_nt: TGCAGCGTTGAAGAGAGGACGGGGACCTACGAGCAGTACTTC

j_call: TRBJ1-1
clone_size: few
v_call: TRBV18
d_call: .
cdr3_aa: CASSRGSTEAFF
cdr3_nt: TGTGCCAGCTCACGGGGGTCCACTGAAGCTTTCTTT

j_call: TRBJ2-2
clone_size: .
v_call: TRBV18
d_call: .
cdr3_aa: CASSPKSTGELFF
cdr3_nt: TGTGCCAGCTCACCAAAGTCTACCGGGGAGCTGTTTTTT

j_call: TRBJ2-7
clone_size: .
v_call: TRBV28
d_call: .
cdr3_aa: CASRTGTAYEQYF
cdr3_nt: TGTGCCAGCAGAACCGGGACGGCCTACGAGCAGTACTTC

j_call: TRBJ2-7
clone_size: .
v_call: TRBV11-3
d_call: .
cdr3_aa: CASSLGQSSYEQYF
cdr3_nt: TGTGCCAGCAGCTTGGGGCAGTCCTCCTACGAGCAGTACTTC